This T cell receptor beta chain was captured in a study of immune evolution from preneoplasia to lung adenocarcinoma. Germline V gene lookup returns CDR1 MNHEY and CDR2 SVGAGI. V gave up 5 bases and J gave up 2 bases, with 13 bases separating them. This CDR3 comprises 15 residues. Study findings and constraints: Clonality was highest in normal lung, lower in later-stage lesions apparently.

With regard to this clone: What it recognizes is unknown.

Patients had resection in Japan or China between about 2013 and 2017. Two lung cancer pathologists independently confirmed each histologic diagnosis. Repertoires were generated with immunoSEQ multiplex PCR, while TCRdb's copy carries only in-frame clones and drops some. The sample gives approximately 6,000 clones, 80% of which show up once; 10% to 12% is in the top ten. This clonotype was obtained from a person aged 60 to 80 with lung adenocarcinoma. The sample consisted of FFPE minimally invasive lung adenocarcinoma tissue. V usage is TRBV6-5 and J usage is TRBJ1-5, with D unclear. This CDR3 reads CASSPRFEGNQPQHF. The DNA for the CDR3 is TGTGCCAGCAGTCCTCGTTTCGAAGGCAATCAGCCCCAGCATTTT.